A selection of T cell receptor beta chains follows, all from one sample in a study of blood T cell repertoires in COVID-19. Clones were sequenced by immunoSEQ multiplex PCR, and TCRdb holds only the in-frame ones, with some missing. Here the sample spans around 60,000 clones, 85% to 90% being singletons. The sample consisted of peripheral blood. All receptors come from a woman aged 55-70 years with COVID-19, enrolled during active disease. CDR3s include the opening cysteine and the closing phenylalanine or tryptophan. Fields, in order: J gene, clone size, D gene, V gene, CDR3 DNA, CDR3 protein. A D gene is named only where the DNA matches it firmly. Clone sizes are given selectively: once, few, many, or a class where the clone is expanded.

TRBJ1-4,NA,TRBD1,TRBV28,TGTGCCAGCAGTTTATGGGACAGGGCAACTCTTAATGAAAAACTGTTTTTT,CASSLWDRATLNEKLFF
TRBJ2-1,NA,NA,TRBV5-8,TGTGCCAGCAGCTTTCCAGGGGTCTACAATGAGCAGTTCTTC,CASSFPGVYNEQFF
TRBJ1-4,NA,NA,TRBV6-5,TGTGCCAGCAGTCGCGACAGGAGTCGAGAAAAACTGTTTTTT,CASSRDRSREKLFF
TRBJ2-7,NA,NA,TRBV27,TGTGCCAGCAGTTTAGCGGGTGGAGGTTACGAGCAGTACTTC,CASSLAGGGYEQYF
TRBJ2-3,NA,TRBD1,TRBV7-9,TGTGCCTCCGGGACAGTCACAGATACGCAGTATTTT,CASGTVTDTQYF
TRBJ1-2,NA,TRBD1,TRBV4-1,TGCGCCAGCAGCCCGGACAGGGGCTACTTAGCTAACTATGGCTACACCTTC,CASSPDRGYLANYGYTF
TRBJ1-1,NA,TRBD1,TRBV19,TGTGCCAGTAGTATAGTAGGGACAGCGAACACTGAAGCTTTCTTT,CASSIVGTANTEAFF
TRBJ1-2,NA,NA,TRBV14,TGTGCCAGCAGCCCCCCAGGGTATGGCTACACCTTC,CASSPPGYGYTF
TRBJ1-6,NA,TRBD1,TRBV30,TGTGCCTGGACACCAGGGGGCAGGGAAGGGTCACCCCTCCACTTT,CAWTPGGREGSPLHF
TRBJ2-7,NA,NA,TRBV6-2/TRBV6-3,TGTGCCAGCAGTTACGTTCAGGCAAACTACGAGCAGTACTTC,CASSYVQANYEQYF
TRBJ2-2,NA,TRBD2,TRBV5-6,TGTGCCAGCAGCTTGGATGCTAGCGGGACCGGGGAGCTGTTTTTT,CASSLDASGTGELFF
TRBJ1-2,NA,TRBD1,TRBV27,TGTGCCAGCAGCCACGGGACAGGGGAATGGGGCTACACCTTC,CASSHGTGEWGYTF
TRBJ2-7,NA,NA,TRBV4-1,TGCGCCAGCAGCCAAGAAAGAGGGATCGGCGAGCAGTACTTC,CASSQERGIGEQYF
TRBJ2-1,NA,NA,TRBV6-5,TGTGCCAGCAGTCGGCTTGACACTAATGAGCAGTTCTTC,CASSRLDTNEQFF
TRBJ1-1,NA,NA,TRBV30,TGTGCCTGGAGTGTATCGGTCACTGAAGCTTTCTTT,CAWSVSVTEAFF
TRBJ1-5,NA,TRBD1,TRBV24-1,TGTGCCACCAGCAAGGGGACAGGGGGCGCGATATGGGGACAGCCCCAGCATTTT,CATSKGTGGAIWGQPQHF
TRBJ2-1,NA,TRBD1,TRBV5-4,TGTGCCAGCAGCGTCGGGACAGGGCCTCTCAATGAGCAGTTCTTC,CASSVGTGPLNEQFF
TRBJ2-7,NA,TRBD2,TRBV3-1/TRBV3-2,TGTGCCAGCAGCCTCGGACTAGCGGGAGAAACCTACGAGCAGTACTTC,CASSLGLAGETYEQYF
TRBJ1-4,NA,NA,TRBV24-1,TGTGCCACCAGCCCCGGGGGGGAAAAACTGTTTTTT,CATSPGGEKLFF
TRBJ1-3,NA,NA,TRBV27,TGTGCCAGCAGTTTTCTCGGGGAAGGAAACACCATATATTTT,CASSFLGEGNTIYF
TRBJ2-2,NA,TRBD1,TRBV7-7,TGTGCTAGCAGCCACCGGGACAGGGGCACCGGGGAGCTGTTTTTT,CASSHRDRGTGELFF
TRBJ2-2,NA,TRBD2,TRBV7-2,TGTGCCAGCAGCCGGAGCGGGACTAGCGGCGGGACCGGGGAGCTGTTTTTT,CASSRSGTSGGTGELFF
TRBJ2-7,NA,TRBD2,TRBV11-2,TGTGCCAGCAGCTCACAAGCAACGGGACTAGCCGACGAGCAGTACTTC,CASSSQATGLADEQYF
TRBJ2-1,once,NA,TRBV12-3/TRBV12-4,TGTGCCAGCAGGGTCAGGGCAAATGAGCAGTTCTTC,CASRVRANEQFF
TRBJ2-3,NA,TRBD2,TRBV5-4,TGTGCCAGCAGCTCGATTCGGGGCTTGGGAGGGGCAGATACGCAGTATTTT,CASSSIRGLGGADTQYF
TRBJ2-1,NA,TRBD1,TRBV11-3,TGTGCCAGCAGCTCCCAGACAGGGGGTTTATCGAATGAGCAGTTCTTC,CASSSQTGGLSNEQFF
TRBJ1-1,NA,NA,TRBV10-3,TGTGCCATTGCGACAGATTCTAACACTGAAGCTTTCTTT,CAIATDSNTEAFF
TRBJ2-7,NA,TRBD1,TRBV9,TGTGCCAGCAGCGCCGGGACAGGGTACGAGCAGTACTTC,CASSAGTGYEQYF
TRBJ2-2,NA,NA,TRBV9,TGTGCCAGCAGCTCGACTAGGGACACCGGGGAGCTGTTTTTT,CASSSTRDTGELFF
TRBJ1-5,NA,NA,TRBV6-2/TRBV6-3,TGTGCCAGCAGTTACTCGATCCGTTCCCCGGGGAGCAATCAGCCCCAGCATTTT,CASSYSIRSPGSNQPQHF
TRBJ1-2,NA,TRBD1,TRBV6-6,TGTGCCAGCAACCGGGACAGGGGCGGCTACACCTTC,CASNRDRGGYTF
TRBJ2-3,NA,TRBD2,TRBV3-1/TRBV3-2,TGTGCCAGCAGCCAGGCCCCGGGACTAGAAGAGGGAGATACGCAGTATTTT,CASSQAPGLEEGDTQYF
TRBJ2-7,NA,TRBD2,TRBV30,TGTGCCTGGAGAGCGGGAGGGCCATACGAGCAGTACTTC,CAWRAGGPYEQYF
TRBJ2-5,NA,TRBD2,TRBV11-1,TGTGCCAGCAGCTTAGCGCAGTGGGAGGGCCAGTACTTC,CASSLAQWEGQYF
TRBJ1-5,NA,NA,TRBV3-1/TRBV3-2,TGTGCCAGCAGCCCGCAGGTGAATCAGCCCCAGCATTTT,CASSPQVNQPQHF
TRBJ1-1,NA,NA,TRBV30,TGTGCCTGGAGAAGAGGGTACACTGAAGCTTTCTTT,CAWRRGYTEAFF
TRBJ1-2,NA,NA,TRBV5-4,TGTGCCAGCAGTAATGGGGGAGGGGTGGTCTATGGCTACACCTTC,CASSNGGGVVYGYTF
TRBJ1-1,once,NA,TRBV30,TGTGCCTGGACAGGGGATACGAACACTGAAGCTTTCTTT,CAWTGDTNTEAFF
TRBJ2-2,once,TRBD2,TRBV6-5,TGTGCCAGCAATAAAGGACTAGCGGGATCCGGGGAGCTGTTTTTT,CASNKGLAGSGELFF
TRBJ2-5,NA,TRBD2,TRBV3-1/TRBV3-2,TGTGCCAGCAGCCCCCGCCCCCGGACTAGCGGGAGTCGGCAAGAGACCCAGTACTTC,CASSPRPRTSGSRQETQYF
TRBJ1-5,NA,NA,TRBV4-3,TGCGCCAGCAGCCAAATCCGGGATCTAAATCAGCCCCAGCATTTT,CASSQIRDLNQPQHF
TRBJ2-7,few,TRBD2,TRBV7-9,TGTGCCAGCAGCTCATTGACTAGCGGGAGGGCTCACGAGCAGTACTTC,CASSSLTSGRAHEQYF
TRBJ2-7,NA,NA,TRBV30,TGTGCCTGGAGAAGGGCAGGGCAAACCTACGAGCAGTACTTC,CAWRRAGQTYEQYF
TRBJ1-4,NA,NA,TRBV11-2,TGTGCCAGCAGCCGTGCGGGGGGCGATAATGAAAAACTGTTTTTT,CASSRAGGDNEKLFF
TRBJ2-3,NA,TRBD2,TRBV29-1,TGCAGCGTTGCACGGACTAGCGGGAGCCCAGATACGCAGTATTTT,CSVARTSGSPDTQYF
TRBJ2-2,NA,TRBD2,TRBV4-3,TGCGCCAGCAGCCAAGACCTCTGGACTAGCGGGGTCAAGAACACCGGGGAGCTGTTTTTT,CASSQDLWTSGVKNTGELFF
TRBJ2-1,NA,TRBD2,TRBV7-9,TGTGCCAGCAGCTTTCCCGCCAAGCGTGGCGGGAGGGGGGATGAGCAGTTCTTC,CASSFPAKRGGRGDEQFF
TRBJ2-1,NA,NA,TRBV6-2/TRBV6-3,TGTGCCAGCAGTCGGGGAGTGGATGAGCAGTTCTTC,CASSRGVDEQFF
TRBJ2-2,NA,TRBD2,TRBV30,TGTGCCTGGAGTATGACGGGAGGGTCACTAAGGAGAACCGGGGAGCTGTTTTTT,CAWSMTGGSLRRTGELFF
TRBJ2-1,NA,NA,TRBV19,TGTGCCAGTAGTATAGGGACGCCTAGCGCGAGCTCCTACAATGAGCAGTTCTTC,CASSIGTPSASSYNEQFF
TRBJ1-5,NA,NA,TRBV2,TGTGCCAGCAGTGAAGGTTGGGCAGCTAATCAGCCCCAGCATTTT,CASSEGWAANQPQHF
TRBJ1-4,NA,TRBD1,TRBV6-7,TGTGCCAGCAGTGCAAGACAGGGGGAGTCTGAAAAACTGTTTTTT,CASSARQGESEKLFF
TRBJ2-1,NA,NA,TRBV21-1,TGTGCCAGCAGCTGCCGGGAGTTCAATGAGCAGTTCTTC,CASSCREFNEQFF
TRBJ2-7,NA,TRBD2,TRBV29-1,TGCAGCGTCCATGGGGGGGACGAGCAGTACTTC,CSVHGGDEQYF
TRBJ2-1,NA,NA,TRBV6-5,TGTGCCAGCAGTTGGTCGGGTCCGGCCAACAATGAGCAGTTCTTC,CASSWSGPANNEQFF
TRBJ1-1,NA,TRBD1,TRBV19,TGTGCCAGTAGGACCGGGACAGCTTTTAACACTGAAGCTTTCTTT,CASRTGTAFNTEAFF
TRBJ1-2,NA,TRBD1,TRBV18,TGTGCCAGCTCGTCCGGGACAGGGTTATATGGCTACACCTTC,CASSSGTGLYGYTF
TRBJ2-1,NA,TRBD2,TRBV3-1/TRBV3-2,TGTGCCAGCAGCAGTCTAGCGGGAGGGCCCTACAATGAGCAGTTCTTC,CASSSLAGGPYNEQFF
TRBJ2-1,NA,NA,TRBV6-2/TRBV6-3,TGTGCCAGCAGTTACCGAGGTCCTAGCTCCTACAATGAGCAGTTCTTC,CASSYRGPSSYNEQFF